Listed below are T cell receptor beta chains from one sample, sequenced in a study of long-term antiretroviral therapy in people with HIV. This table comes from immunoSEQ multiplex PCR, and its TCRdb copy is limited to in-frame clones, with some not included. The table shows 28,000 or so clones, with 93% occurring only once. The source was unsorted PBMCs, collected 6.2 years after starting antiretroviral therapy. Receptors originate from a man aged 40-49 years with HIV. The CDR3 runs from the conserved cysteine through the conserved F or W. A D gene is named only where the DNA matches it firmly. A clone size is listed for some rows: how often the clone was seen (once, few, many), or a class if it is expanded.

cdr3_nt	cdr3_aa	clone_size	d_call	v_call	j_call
TGTGCCAGCAGCGTTGCCGGGGGACTAGCTTTAGACGAGCAGTACTTC	CASSVAGGLALDEQYF	-	TRBD2	TRBV9	TRBJ2-7
TGTGCCAGCAGCTCTACCCGGACAGGAGAAAACGAGCAGTACTTC	CASSSTRTGENEQYF	-	TRBD1	TRBV7-3	TRBJ2-7
TGTGCCAGCAGCGTAGGGCAGGAGGAAAAACTGTTTTTT	CASSVGQEEKLFF	-	-	TRBV9	TRBJ1-4
TGCGCCAGCAGCTTGGCTTCCAGCACAGATACGCAGTATTTT	CASSLASSTDTQYF	-	-	TRBV5-1	TRBJ2-3
TGTGCCAGCAGTAACCGGGACACCGGGCGCAATGAGCAGTTCTTC	CASSNRDTGRNEQFF	once	-	TRBV9	TRBJ2-1
TGTGCCAGCAGCGTAGCTAGCGGGAGTGGGGAGCTGTTTTTT	CASSVASGSGELFF	-	TRBD2	TRBV9	TRBJ2-2
TGTGCCAGCAGCTCCCGGGGTAGCGCGACCACCTACGAGCAGTACTTC	CASSSRGSATTYEQYF	-	-	TRBV11-2	TRBJ2-7
TGTGCCAGCAGCTTTGAGGGGTCCTACGAGCAGTACTTC	CASSFEGSYEQYF	-	-	TRBV7-8	TRBJ2-7
TGCGCCAGCAGCCCCTTGACAGCCTACGAGCAGTACTTC	CASSPLTAYEQYF	-	-	TRBV2	TRBJ2-7
TGTGCCAGCAGTAGGGGGACTAGCTCCTACGAGCAGTACTTC	CASSRGTSSYEQYF	-	TRBD2	TRBV2	TRBJ2-7
TGTGCCAGTAGTATTAGGAGCTTGAGCGGGGGGGAGACCCAGTACTTC	CASSIRSLSGGETQYF	-	TRBD2	TRBV19	TRBJ2-5
TGCAGCGTTGAAGATCCGGAAGGGGTGAGGAACGAGCAGTACTTC	CSVEDPEGVRNEQYF	-	-	TRBV29-1	TRBJ2-7
TGTGCCTGGAGCACTCGGACCCCCTCCTATAATTCACCCCTCCACTTT	CAWSTRTPSYNSPLHF	-	-	TRBV30	TRBJ1-6
TGCGCCAGCAGTGAGTCGATGGGACTAGCGGGAGCGGACGGGGAGCTGTTTTTT	CASSESMGLAGADGELFF	-	TRBD2	TRBV10-1	TRBJ2-2
TGCGCCAGCAGCCAAGATCAGGTGGGGAGTTGGTCCGGGGAGCTGTTTTTT	CASSQDQVGSWSGELFF	-	-	TRBV4-1	TRBJ2-2
TGTGCCAGTAGTATAGCGAGCAATCAGCCCCAGCATTTT	CASSIASNQPQHF	-	-	TRBV19	TRBJ1-5
TGTGCCAGCAGCTCCAACCCCGGGACAACGTCCTATGGCTACACCTTC	CASSSNPGTTSYGYTF	-	-	TRBV4-2	TRBJ1-2
TGTGCCAGCAGTGAAAATCCCTCTTCTACCTACGAGCAGTACTTC	CASSENPSSTYEQYF	-	-	TRBV25-1	TRBJ2-7
TGTGCCAGCAGCGCCTCCCCCGGGACAGTTAGCACAGATACGCAGTATTTT	CASSASPGTVSTDTQYF	-	TRBD1	TRBV9	TRBJ2-3
TGTGCCAGCAGCTTAAACAGACTAGCGGGAGGGACGCACTACGAGCAGTACTTC	CASSLNRLAGGTHYEQYF	once	TRBD2	TRBV11-2	TRBJ2-7
TGTGCCAGCTCCAGGAATATGAACACTGAAGCTTTCTTT	CASSRNMNTEAFF	-	-	TRBV27	TRBJ1-1
TGTGCCAGCAGGGACTCCCTAGGAGGCACAGATACGCAGTATTTT	CASRDSLGGTDTQYF	-	-	TRBV5-6	TRBJ2-3
TGCGCCAGCAGCTTTGATCGGGAGGCCATATATTTT	CASSFDREAIYF	-	-	TRBV5-1	TRBJ1-3
TGTGCCAGCAGCTCCCCTCCTGTGGTCAGGAATGAGCAGTTCTTC	CASSSPPVVRNEQFF	-	-	TRBV7-8	TRBJ2-1